This T cell receptor (beta chain) was found in a study of blood T cells in healthy people across ages. General observations from the study: Unknown donor CMV status possibly confounded expanded clonotype changes. No conclusive comparison of naive versus antigen-experienced cells was possible with unsorted PBMCs.

A J-beta primer mix and a sample-barcoded 5' primer were used in a second PCR of roughly 7 to 12 cycles. TCRdb reprocessed the 5' RACE reads with MiXCR, giving one entry per CDR3 protein. The sample contains about 1.1 million distinct CDR3 sequences, more than 30% of which appear only once. V gave up 2 bases and J gave up 7 bases, with 13 bases separating them. The CDR3 totals 14 residues. Germline CDR1 SGHKS, CDR2 YYEKEE (reference sequence). This clonotype was recorded a few times. Antigen specificity is unknown. This TCR came from a man between 18 and 35 years old in good health. The sequencing sample was made of blood. The rearrangement joins TRBV5-5 to TRBJ1-5; D uncertain. The CDR3 DNA follows: TGTGCCAGCAGCTTCGAGGGCCATGGGCAGCCCCAGCATTTT. Residues: CASSFEGHGQPQHF.